These 21 T cell receptor beta chains were all obtained from the same sample, sequenced in a study of CD8+CD57+ T cells in acquired aplastic anemia. The authors sequenced patients whose flow cytometry had shown CD8+CD57+ cell expansion. Genomic DNA acted as the template from which TCR beta VDJ combination and CDR3 sequence profiling were carried out. TCRdb independently ran MiXCR on the reads; one entry per CDR3 protein. This table has about 150,000 distinct CDR3 sequences, about 48% appearing once. Specimen: sorted CD4+, CD8+, or CD8+CD57+ T cells (not recorded which) from PBMCs. All receptors come from a human donor with aplastic anemia.

The genes are TRBV20-1 and TRBJ1-2; D is possibly TRBD1 (6 bases). CDR1 and CDR2 (germline): DFQATT, SNEGSKA (reference sequence). The CDR3 totals 14 residues. V dropped 5 bases and J dropped 4 bases, with 17 bases sitting between them. This chain's CDR3 is CSAATRGRGYGYTF. The CDR3 region has the DNA TGCAGTGCTGCAACCAGGGGTAGGGGCTATGGCTACACCTTC.

The chain uses TRBV24-1 and TRBJ1-1; D is ambiguous. The CDR3 contains 15 residues. The germline CDR1 and CDR2 sequences are KGHDR and SFDVKD. V was clipped by 3 bases and J by 3 bases, with 13 bases between them. The CDR3 coding sequence is TGTGCCACCAGTGATCCAAGGTTGGAAGACACTGAAGCTTTCTTT. Encoded protein: CATSDPRLEDTEAFF.

The rearrangement uses TRBV19 and TRBJ2-1; 9 bases match TRBD2. The V gene end was trimmed by 2 bases and the J gene end by 3 bases; junction bases not matched to a gene: 11. The CDR3 runs to 18 residues. The germline V gene encodes CDR1 LNHDA and CDR2 SQIVND (reference sequence). CDR3 nucleotides: TGTGCCAGTAGTATATACGGGTTAGCGGGAGATTTCTACAATGAGCAGTTCTTC. It specifies CASSIYGLAGDFYNEQFF. The full variable domain, completed using reference TRBV19 and TRBJ2-1, is DGGITQSPKYLFRKEGQNVTLSCEQNLNHDAMYWYRQDPGQGLRLIYYSQIVNDFQKGDIAEGYSVSREKKESFPLTVTSAQKNPTAFYLCASSIYGLAGDFYNEQFFGPGTRLTVL.

The CDR3 here is CATAGGAVTEAFF. DNA for the CDR3: TGTGCTACGGCCGGAGGGGCTGTGACTGAAGCTTTCTTT. This sequence joins TRBV24-1 and TRBJ1-1; D perhaps matches TRBD1 (5 bases). The CDR3 has 13 residues. Germline CDR1 reads KGHDR; CDR2 reads SFDVKD.

The V call is TRBV6-1, the J call TRBJ1-5; perhaps TRBD1 as D (6 bases). This CDR3 region has 14 residues. Deletions cut 3 bases from V and 8 bases from J, with 14 bases between. CDR1 MNHNS and CDR2 SASEGT come from the germline V gene. In nucleotides, the CDR3 is TGTGCCAGCAGTGAGGACAGATGGATGAAGCCCCAGCATTTT. Translation gives CASSEDRWMKPQHF.

This clonotype was counted many times. The CDR3 nucleotides are TGTGCCAGCAGCCAAGGAGGAGAGACCCAGTACTTC. It codes for CASSQGGETQYF. The chain recombines TRBV4-2 with TRBJ2-5; D is ambiguous. V was trimmed by 1 base and J by 4 bases, leaving 4 bases between them. Looked up from germline, CDR1 is LGHNA and CDR2 is YNFKEQ. The CDR3 spans 12 residues.

This clonotype is a singleton in its sample. This may stem from a read error, because a much larger clone lies one nucleotide away. The CDR3 end shows no conserved phenylalanine or tryptophan, and so a read error is likely. The chain combines TRBV5-5 with TRBJ1-2, with D perhaps matching TRBD1 (5 bases). CDR1 and CDR2 (germline): SGHKS, YYEKEE (reference sequence). Trimming took 3 bases from V and 4 from J, leaving 13 bases between them. The length of the CDR3 is 14 residues. The CDR3 DNA reads TGTGCCAGCAGCTACCGCAGGGACGGCTATGGCTACACCTCC. This gives the protein CASSYRRDGYGYTS.

This clonotype was counted many times. J is TRBJ1-5 and V is TRBV5-1, with 7 nucleotides matching TRBD1. This CDR3 is 16 amino acids long. In germline, CDR1 is SGHRS, CDR2 YFSETQ. V lost 0 bases and J lost 5; bases outside the gene matches: 8. The CDR3 here is CASSLAPGQYDQPQHF. In DNA, the CDR3 is TGCGCCAGCAGCTTGGCCCCGGGACAGTATGATCAGCCCCAGCATTTT.

This chain joins TRBV29-1 and TRBJ1-4; 9 nucleotides agree with TRBD1. Trimming removed 3 bases from V and 10 bases from J; junction bases left unmatched: 9. This CDR3 contains 14 residues. Germline V gives CDR1 SQVTM, CDR2 ANQGSEA. CDR3 bases: TGCAGCGTTGAGGGGGACAGGGAGGGGTTAAAACTGTTTTTT. Its protein is CSVEGDREGLKLFF. Complete variable domain (other parts from reference TRBV29-1 and TRBJ1-4): SAVISQKPSRDICQRGTSLTIQCQVDSQVTMMFWYRQQPGQSLTLIATANQGSEATYESGFVIDKFPISRPNLTFSTLTVSNMSPEDSSIYLCSVEGDREGLKLFFGSGTQLSVL.

The rearrangement uses TRBV10-3 and TRBJ2-7, with no clear D. This CDR3 contains 14 residues. Trimming removed 6 bases from V and 2 bases from J, with 14 bases in between. CDR1 ENHRY and CDR2 SYGVKD come from the germline V gene. CDR3 in DNA: TGTGCCATCAGGTACGGTGGGGTTCCCTACGAGCAGTACTTC. Its translation: CAIRYGGVPYEQYF.

The chain uses TRBV29-1 and TRBJ1-4; D gene ambiguous. The CDR3 is made up of 10 amino acids. Trimming left V 5 bases short and J 7 bases short, with 5 bases between. CDR1 and CDR2 (germline): SQVTM, ANQGSEA. The CDR3 nucleotides read TGCAGCGTTCTTGGTGAAAAACTGTTTTTT. Translating gives CSVLGEKLFF.

As to this clonotype: One end of the junction is discordant with germline, which a read error may explain. The gene calls are TRBV2 and TRBJ2-5; tentative D call: TRBD2 (5 bases). Germline assignment: CDR1 SNHLY and CDR2 FYNNEI. The CDR3 totals 16 residues. The CDR3 sequence is CASSDITRDLQEIQYF. DNA for the CDR3: TGTGCCAGCAGTGACATTACTAGGGATTTACAAGAGATCCAGTACTTC.

This sequence joins TRBV2 and TRBJ2-1, with TRBD1 identical over 7 bases. This CDR3 spans 15 amino acids. Germline assignment: CDR1 SNHLY and CDR2 FYNNEI. J gave up 6 bases and V 6 bases, and 11 bases lay outside the gene matches. The CDR3 DNA reads TGTGCCAGCAGCTCCTACTCCGGACAGGCCAATGAGCAGTTCTTC. Its translation: CASSSYSGQANEQFF.

A few counts support this clonotype. The chain employs TRBV24-1 and TRBJ1-1; the match to TRBD1 covers 7 bases. J gave up 5 bases and V 7 bases, and 6 bases lay outside the gene matches. The CDR3 is 13 amino acids. CDR1 and CDR2 (germline): KGHDR, SFDVKD. This chain's CDR3 is CATRTTGETEAFF. In DNA, the CDR3 is TGTGCCACCAGGACTACAGGGGAGACTGAAGCTTTCTTT.

The chain's CDR3 is CASSESRGFDEQYF. The CDR3 nucleotides are TGTGCCAGCAGTGAATCGAGGGGATTTGACGAGCAGTACTTC. The chain uses TRBV25-1 and TRBJ2-7; D assignment may be TRBD1 or TRBD2 (5 bases each). The CDR3 loop spans 14 amino acids. V was clipped by 1 base and J by 5 bases, with 12 bases between them. Germline CDR1 and CDR2: MGHDK and SYGVNS.

This chain connects TRBV10-3 to TRBJ2-5, with TRBD2 matching 14 bases. CDR3 size: 17 residues. J was trimmed by 5 bases and V by 7 bases; bases with no gene match: 12. The germline gives CDR1 ENHRY, CDR2 SYGVKD. CDR3 DNA: TGTGCCATCATGGGTCGCGGGACTAGCGGGAGAGGGGAGACCCAGTACTTC. It translates to CAIMGRGTSGRGETQYF.

This clonotype was seen at least ten times. The CDR3, as DNA: TGTGCCACTCGGGACAGGGGACTGAACACTGAAGCTTTCTTT. Translated, it gives CATRDRGLNTEAFF. This sequence joins TRBV24-1 and TRBJ1-1; 10 bases align to TRBD1. Germline V gene sequence: CDR1 KGHDR, CDR2 SFDVKD. Trimming cost V 10 bases and J 0 bases; bases outside gene matches: 4. The CDR3 is 14 residues long.

This chain joins TRBV7-9 and TRBJ1-6, with a weak D call TRBD1 (6 bases). Germline CDR1 SEHNR, CDR2 FQNEAQ (reference sequence). This CDR3 has 14 amino acids. Trimming left V 1 base short and J 10 bases short, with 11 bases between. The CDR3 bases are TGTGCCAGCAGCTTAGAGGGACATTCCTCACCCCTCCACTTT. Its translation is CASSLEGHSSPLHF. Drawing the rest from reference TRBV7-9 and TRBJ1-6, the complete variable domain is DTGVSQNPRHKITKRGQNVTFRCDPISEHNRLYWYRQTLGQGPEFLTYFQNEAQLEKSRLLSDRFSAERPKGSFSTLEIQRTEQGDSAMYLCASSLEGHSSPLHFGNGTRLTVT.

CDR3 sequence (DNA): TGTGCCAGCAGCCCGAGAGCAGGGGAGGTCTCCTACGAGCAGTACTTC. Translation: CASSPRAGEVSYEQYF. The chain carries TRBV7-6 and TRBJ2-7; either TRBD1 or TRBD2 may supply D (6 bases each). Trimming removed 5 bases at V and 0 bases at J, with 17 bases between. Germline values: CDR1 SGHVS, CDR2 FNYEAQ. The CDR3 loop spans 16 amino acids.

The CDR3 region has the DNA TGTGCCAGCAGTAATGACTACGAGCAGTACTTC. Its protein product is CASSNDYEQYF. The V call is TRBV2, the J call TRBJ2-7; no definite D call. The germline gives CDR1 SNHLY, CDR2 FYNNEI. The length of the CDR3 is 11 residues. Trimming removed 5 bases from V and 3 bases from J, with 5 bases in between.

This clonotype was recorded a few times. The chain uses TRBV24-1 and TRBJ2-1; D is perhaps TRBD2 (7 bases). The germline gives CDR1 KGHDR, CDR2 SFDVKD. The CDR3 runs 14 residues. The V end lost 6 bases, the J end lost 10 bases, and 18 bases lay between the germline ends. The CDR3 protein is CATSSPTPGGEQFF. The CDR3 DNA follows: TGTGCCACCAGTTCCCCCACCCCGGGGGGCGAGCAGTTCTTC.